The TCR beta chain under discussion was sequenced for a study of CD8 T cells in ankylosing spondylitis. Study results and caveats: Previous work reported some of these motif variants in the synovial fluid and blood of reactive arthritis. Reportedly, matched ankylosing spondylitis synovial fluid was significantly enriched for disease-linked clones. A motif in TCR beta, a set of eight or nine highly homologous variants, appeared characteristic of ankylosing spondylitis blood.

Preparation of TCR beta libraries was done by quantitative 5'-RACE with molecular barcodes. TCRdb re-called the 5' RACE reads through MiXCR, storing one row per CDR3 protein. The table shows about 340,000 distinct CDR3 sequences, with roughly 8% occurring only once. This clonotype was counted only a few times. Its antigen is currently unknown. The TCR comes from a male donor with ankylosing spondylitis. The sample comprised blood, either unsorted or a sorted T cell fraction (not recorded which).

DNA of the CDR3: TGTGCCATCAGTCGCCTAGCGGGAGGGCCGTATGAGCAGTTCTTC. Translated, it gives CAISRLAGGPYEQFF. The chain is built from TRBV10-3 and TRBJ2-1; the match to TRBD2 covers 12 bases. The CDR3 runs to 15 residues. Germline CDR1 and CDR2: ENHRY and SYGVKD. With 5 bases clipped from V and 8 bases from J, the junction kept 7 bases outside the gene matches.